The 14 T cell receptor beta chains below all came from one sample that was sequenced in a study of blood T cells in healthy people across ages. For the second PCR, which ran for about 7 to 11 cycles, a sample-barcoded 5' primer and a J-beta primer mix were used. MiXCR, applied by TCRdb to the 5' RACE reads, yields one record per CDR3 protein. The sample contains roughly 1 million distinct CDR3 sequences, almost 25% of which appear only once. This sample was shared with a second study, whose subject was T cells of mothers and their children.

What was sequenced was blood. The origin of the receptors is a girl aged 2-15 years in good health.

Only a few counts were recorded for this clonotype. The rearrangement links TRBV11-2 to TRBJ2-3; D remains unclear. Trimming stripped 0 bases from V and 7 bases from J, with 8 bases between. CDR1 is SGHAT and CDR2 is FQNNGV in the germline V gene. This CDR3 has 13 residues. The CDR3 region has the DNA TGTGCCAGCAGCTTAGACAGGCAACATACGCAGTATTTT. It translates to CASSLDRQHTQYF. The complete variable domain, with remaining parts taken from reference TRBV11-2 and TRBJ2-3, reads EAGVAQSPRYKIIEKRQSVAFWCNPISGHATLYWYQQILGQGPKLLIQFQNNGVVDDSQLPKDRFSAERLKGVDSTLKIQPAKLEDSAVYLCASSLDRQHTQYFGPGTRLTVL.

In this sample, this clonotype turned up once. The V and J genes are TRBV24-1 and TRBJ2-1, with D perhaps matching TRBD1 (5 bases). The CDR3 extends over 11 amino acids. Germline assignment: CDR1 KGHDR and CDR2 SFDVKD. V lost 10 bases, J lost 5 bases, and 8 bases lay in between. The CDR3 loop is CATATDNEQFF. The CDR3 DNA sequence: TGTGCCACAGCGACAGACAATGAGCAGTTCTTC.

The V gene is TRBV6-4, the J gene TRBJ1-4; 11 bases line up with TRBD1. The CDR3 length is 15 residues. Losses at the gene ends were 0 bases for V and 10 bases for J; bases not matched to a gene: 4. CDR1 MRHNA and CDR2 SNTAGT come from the germline V gene. The CDR3 sequence is CASSDSGTGGRKLFF. The CDR3 region has the DNA TGTGCCAGCAGTGACTCCGGGACAGGGGGTCGAAAACTGTTTTTT.

This clonotype was observed a handful of times. The rearrangement links TRBV5-1 to TRBJ2-1; the D is unclear. Trimming left V 3 bases short and J 5 bases short, with 15 bases between. Germline CDR1 is SGHRS and CDR2 is YFSETQ. The CDR3 is made up of 15 amino acids. The CDR3, as DNA: TGCGCCAGCAGCTCCTCCTTATTGGGCCACAATGAGCAGTTCTTC. Its translation: CASSSSLLGHNEQFF. The full variable domain, completed using reference TRBV5-1 and TRBJ2-1, is KAGVTQTPRYLIKTRGQQVTLSCSPISGHRSVSWYQQTPGQGLQFLFEYFSETQRNKGNFPGRFSGRQFSNSRSEMNVSTLELGDSALYLCASSSSLLGHNEQFFGPGTRLTVL.

The chain has TRBV10-3 and TRBJ2-3; D gene uncertain. CDR1 and CDR2 from the germline V gene are ENHRY and SYGVKD. The CDR3 contains 13 residues. Trimming shortened V by 11 bases and J by 4 bases, and 16 bases separated the two germline ends. This CDR3 is CALGRNLADTQYF. The CDR3 region has the DNA TGTGCCCTGGGAAGGAATCTCGCAGATACGCAGTATTTT.

The V gene is TRBV3-1, the J gene TRBJ2-1; the D is unclear. Trimming removed 0 bases from V and 7 bases from J, with 10 bases in between. CDR3 length: 14 residues. CDR1 and CDR2 from the germline V gene are LGHDT and YNNKEL (reference sequence). The CDR3: CASSQDVRKNEQFF. In DNA, the CDR3 is TGTGCCAGCAGCCAAGACGTCCGGAAAAATGAGCAGTTCTTC.

The V call is TRBV20-1, the J call TRBJ1-1; no definite D call. The ends were cut back, 2 bases at V and 2 bases at J, with 6 bases in the middle. CDR1 is DFQATT and CDR2 is SNEGSKA in the germline V gene (reference sequence). This CDR3 spans 12 amino acids. For the CDR3, the DNA is TGCAGTGCTAGATTGGGAAACACTGAAGCTTTCTTT. It is translated as CSARLGNTEAFF.

In its sample, this clonotype was seen a few times. The chain uses TRBV4-1 and TRBJ1-4; perhaps TRBD1 as D (6 bases). Germline CDR1 is MGHRA and CDR2 is YSYEKL. Deletions cut 3 bases from V and 6 bases from J, with 23 bases between. The CDR3 loop spans 18 amino acids. The CDR3 loop is CASSQNFFSGGPDEKLFF. CDR3 DNA: TGCGCCAGCAGCCAGAACTTTTTTTCTGGGGGCCCTGATGAAAAACTGTTTTTT.

The gene calls are TRBV4-2 and TRBJ1-4, with a possible D match to TRBD1 (5 bases). Trimming took off 0 bases at V and 5 bases at J, with 13 bases between the two ends. The CDR3 consists of 16 residues. Germline CDR1 and CDR2: LGHNA and YNFKEQ. The CDR3 DNA reads TGTGCCAGCAGCCAAGATCCATGGGACGGAAATGAAAAACTGTTTTTT. Protein product: CASSQDPWDGNEKLFF.

This clonotype was detected only a few times. The CDR3: CASSLVIPLRYGYTF. CDR3 nucleotides: TGTGCCAGCAGCTTGGTGATTCCCTTACGCTATGGCTACACCTTC. This chain connects TRBV5-6 to TRBJ1-2; D unresolved. This CDR3 has 15 amino acids. Trimming cost V 0 bases and J 4 bases, with 13 bases left between them. Germline V lookup: CDR1 SGHDT, CDR2 YYEEEE. The variable domain in full, completed from reference TRBV5-6 and TRBJ1-2, reads DAGVTQSPTHLIKTRGQQVTLRCSPKSGHDTVSWYQQALGQGPQFIFQYYEEEERQRGNFPDRFSGHQFPNYSSELNVNALLLGDSALYLCASSLVIPLRYGYTFGSGTRLTVV.

The table lists this clonotype with a few counts. This chain links TRBV4-2 with TRBJ2-7; D is possibly TRBD1 (5 bases). The V gene's germline CDR1 is LGHNA and CDR2 YNFKEQ. This CDR3 is 15 amino acids long. V was cut by 1 base and J by 2 bases, with 12 bases left in between. Written as DNA, the CDR3 is TGTGCCAGCAGCCAAGTTCCAGGGCCACCCTACGAGCAGTACTTC. Translated, it gives CASSQVPGPPYEQYF.

The gene calls are TRBV6-5 and TRBJ2-1; 8 nucleotides line up with TRBD2. This CDR3 is 15 amino acids long. The germline V gene has CDR1 MNHEY and CDR2 SVGAGI. The V segment lost 2 bases and the J segment 4 bases; nucleotides outside the gene matches: 4. CDR3: CASSYEPSGYNEQFF. DNA of the CDR3: TGTGCCAGCAGTTACGAGCCTAGCGGGTACAATGAGCAGTTCTTC.

The chain uses TRBV4-2 and TRBJ2-5; D may be TRBD1 (6 bases). Trimming shortened V by 1 base and J by 5 bases, and 14 bases separated the two germline ends. This CDR3 spans 15 amino acids. Germline V gene lookup returns CDR1 LGHNA and CDR2 YNFKEQ. The CDR3 loop reads CASSQGEGDMETQYF. Written as DNA, the CDR3 is TGTGCCAGCAGCCAAGGAGAGGGGGACATGGAGACCCAGTACTTC.

This clonotype was seen more than once but under ten times. This chain joins TRBV29-1 and TRBJ2-1; 8 positions agree with TRBD1. The V and J ends lost 3 bases and 10 bases, in that order; junction bases with no gene match: 5. Germline V gives CDR1 SQVTM, CDR2 ANQGSEA. This CDR3 is 12 amino acids long. Written as DNA, the CDR3 is TGCAGCGTTGAGACAGGGGTTAGGGAGCAGTTCTTC. Protein: CSVETGVREQFF.